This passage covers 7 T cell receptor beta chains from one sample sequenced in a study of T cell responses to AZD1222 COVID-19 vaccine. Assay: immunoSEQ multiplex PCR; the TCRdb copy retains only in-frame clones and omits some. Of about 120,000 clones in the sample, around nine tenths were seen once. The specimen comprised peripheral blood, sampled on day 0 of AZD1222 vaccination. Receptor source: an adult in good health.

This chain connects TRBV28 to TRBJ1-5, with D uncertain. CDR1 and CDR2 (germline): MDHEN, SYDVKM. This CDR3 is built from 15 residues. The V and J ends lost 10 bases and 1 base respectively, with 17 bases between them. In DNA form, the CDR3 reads TGTGCCACCAAAAAGGGTGGATCGAGCAATCAGCCCCAGCATTTT. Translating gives CATKKGGSSNQPQHF.

The CDR3 reads CASSRPSTFYNEQFF. CDR3 DNA: TGTGCCAGCAGTCGCCCTAGCACCTTTTACAATGAGCAGTTCTTC. This sequence joins TRBV3-1 (or the pseudogene TRBV3-2) and TRBJ2-1, with D possibly TRBD2 on 5 matching bases. This CDR3 comprises 15 residues. Germline CDR1 LGHDT, CDR2 YNNKEL (reference sequence). Trimming stripped 6 bases from V and 4 bases from J, with 16 bases between.

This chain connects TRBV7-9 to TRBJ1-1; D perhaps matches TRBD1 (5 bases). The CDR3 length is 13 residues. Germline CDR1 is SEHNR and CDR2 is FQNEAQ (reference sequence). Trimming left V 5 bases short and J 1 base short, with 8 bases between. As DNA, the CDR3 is TGTGCCAGCAGCCCAGGGTGGAACACTGAAGCTTTCTTT. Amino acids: CASSPGWNTEAFF.

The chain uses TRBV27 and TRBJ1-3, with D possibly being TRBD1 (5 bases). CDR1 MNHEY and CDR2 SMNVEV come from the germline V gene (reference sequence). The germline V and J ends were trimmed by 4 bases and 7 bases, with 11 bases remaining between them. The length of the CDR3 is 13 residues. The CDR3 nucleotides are TGTGCCAGCAGTTCCGGCGGGGGGAACACCATATATTTT. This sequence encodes CASSSGGGNTIYF.

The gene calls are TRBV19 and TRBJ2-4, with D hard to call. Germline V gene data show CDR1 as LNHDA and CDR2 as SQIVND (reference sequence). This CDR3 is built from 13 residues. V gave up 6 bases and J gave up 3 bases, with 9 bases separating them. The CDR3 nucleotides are TGTGCCAGTAGGGGCAGGCGCAAAAACATTCAGTACTTC. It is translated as CASRGRRKNIQYF.

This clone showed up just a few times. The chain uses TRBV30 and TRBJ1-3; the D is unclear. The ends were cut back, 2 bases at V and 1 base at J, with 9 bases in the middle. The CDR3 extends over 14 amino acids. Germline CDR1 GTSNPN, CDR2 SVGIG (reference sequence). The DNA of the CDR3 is TGTGCCTGGAGTCCAGGTTTGTCTGGAAACACCATATATTTT. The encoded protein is CAWSPGLSGNTIYF. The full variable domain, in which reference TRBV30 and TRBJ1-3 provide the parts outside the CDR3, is SQTIHQWPATLVQPVGSPLSLECTVEGTSNPNLYWYRQAAGRGLQLLFYSVGIGQISSEVPQNLSASRPQDRQFILSSKKLLLSDSGFYLCAWSPGLSGNTIYFGEGSWLTVV.

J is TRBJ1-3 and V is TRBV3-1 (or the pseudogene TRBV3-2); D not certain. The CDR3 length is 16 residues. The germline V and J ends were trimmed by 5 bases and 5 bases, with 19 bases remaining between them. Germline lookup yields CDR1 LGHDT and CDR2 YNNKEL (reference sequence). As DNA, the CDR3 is TGTGCCAGCAGCGGACCTATTTTACACGCACGAAACACCATATATTTT. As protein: CASSGPILHARNTIYF.